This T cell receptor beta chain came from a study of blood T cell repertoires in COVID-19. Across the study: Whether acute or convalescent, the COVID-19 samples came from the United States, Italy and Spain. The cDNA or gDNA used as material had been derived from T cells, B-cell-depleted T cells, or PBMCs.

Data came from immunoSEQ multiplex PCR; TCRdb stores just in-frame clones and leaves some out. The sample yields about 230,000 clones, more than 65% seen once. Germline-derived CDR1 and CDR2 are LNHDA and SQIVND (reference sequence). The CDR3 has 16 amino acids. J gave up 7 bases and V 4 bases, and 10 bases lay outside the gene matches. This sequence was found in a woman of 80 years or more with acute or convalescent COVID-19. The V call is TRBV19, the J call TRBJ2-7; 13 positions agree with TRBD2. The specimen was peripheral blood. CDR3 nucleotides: TGTGCCAGTAGTAGACTAGCGGGAGGTCGGTGGGAAGAGCAGTACTTC. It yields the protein CASSRLAGGRWEEQYF.